This TCR beta chain emerged from a study of blood T cell repertoires in COVID-19. Turning to the study itself: Some COVID-19 samples were acute and others convalescent; all came from the United States, Italy and Spain.

This clone was observed a few times. As originally analysed: Amplification with reference gene primers provided the estimates of nucleated cell counts. The data were produced by immunoSEQ multiplex PCR, yet TCRdb's version contains in-frame clones alone and is incomplete. That table supplies the V and J calls and clone size; D and trimming were determined from the DNA. The sample yields 300,000 to 350,000 clones, over 75% seen once. Participants were placed into cohorts based on the clinical history they reported. With V trimmed by 0 bases and J by 2 bases, 3 bases remained unmatched. This CDR3 has 15 amino acids. Germline V gene data show CDR1 as LGHNA and CDR2 as YNFKEQ.

The receptor comes from a man in his thirties or forties who had recovered from COVID-19. Material: PBMCs or T cells enriched from blood (not recorded which). The chain has TRBV4-2 and TRBJ2-7; 8 bases line up with TRBD2. The CDR3, as DNA: TGTGCCAGCAGCCAAGATCAGCGGGGGCCCTACGAGCAGTACTTC. Its protein is CASSQDQRGPYEQYF.